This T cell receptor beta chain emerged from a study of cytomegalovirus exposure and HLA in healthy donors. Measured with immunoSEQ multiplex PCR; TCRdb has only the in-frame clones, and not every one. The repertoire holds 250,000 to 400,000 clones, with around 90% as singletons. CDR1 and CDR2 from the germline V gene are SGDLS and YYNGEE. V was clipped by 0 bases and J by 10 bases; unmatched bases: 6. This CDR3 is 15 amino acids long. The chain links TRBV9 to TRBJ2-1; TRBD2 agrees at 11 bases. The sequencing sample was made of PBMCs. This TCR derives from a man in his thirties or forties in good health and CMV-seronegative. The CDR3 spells CASSVVAGGRGEQFF. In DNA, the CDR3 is TGTGCCAGCAGCGTAGTAGCGGGGGGGCGTGGCGAGCAGTTCTTC.